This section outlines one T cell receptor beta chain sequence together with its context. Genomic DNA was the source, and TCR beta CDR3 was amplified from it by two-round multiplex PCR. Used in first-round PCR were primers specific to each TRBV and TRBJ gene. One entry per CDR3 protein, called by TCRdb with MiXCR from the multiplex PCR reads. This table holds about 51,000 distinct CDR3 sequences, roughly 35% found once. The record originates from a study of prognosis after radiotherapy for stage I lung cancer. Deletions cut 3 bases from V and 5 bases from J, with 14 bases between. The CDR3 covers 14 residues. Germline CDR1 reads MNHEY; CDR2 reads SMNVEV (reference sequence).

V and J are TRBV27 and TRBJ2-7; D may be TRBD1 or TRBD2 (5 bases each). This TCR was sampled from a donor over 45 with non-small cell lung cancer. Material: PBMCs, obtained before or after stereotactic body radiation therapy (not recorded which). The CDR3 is CASSFGTYEDEQYF. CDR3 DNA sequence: TGTGCCAGCAGTTTCGGGACGTATGAGGACGAGCAGTACTTC.